Listed below are T cell receptor beta chains from one sample, sequenced in a study of cytomegalovirus exposure and HLA in healthy donors. Assay used: immunoSEQ multiplex PCR; TCRdb lists only in-frame clones, some missing. Found here are about 120,000 clones, around 86% of them singletons; the top ten hold 3.5% to 4.5%. The sequenced sample consisted of PBMCs. The receptors shown here come from a woman in her thirties in good health and CMV-seronegative. Both conserved end residues are part of each CDR3. Each record gives: D gene, J gene, clone size, V gene, CDR3 DNA, CDR3 protein. The D gene is left open where the match is weak. Part of the rows lack a size; the others show once, few, many or a class for expanded clones.

D: TRBD2; J: TRBJ2-7; size: -; V: TRBV7-9; DNA: TGTTCCAGCAGCAAAACGACCGGGACTAGCGGGAGGGCCGAGCAGTACTTC; CDR3: CSSSKTTGTSGRAEQYF
D: -; J: TRBJ1-4; size: -; V: TRBV4-2; DNA: TGTGCCAGCAGCCAACAAGAACGGAATGAAAAACTGTTTTTT; CDR3: CASSQQERNEKLFF
D: -; J: TRBJ1-2; size: -; V: TRBV7-8; DNA: TGTGCCAGCAGCGCCACCGGGACACACAATGGCTACACCTTC; CDR3: CASSATGTHNGYTF
D: TRBD2; J: TRBJ2-1; size: -; V: TRBV5-1; DNA: TGCGCCAGCAGCTTTGGCGGGAGGGCCGGCAATGAGCAGTTCTTC; CDR3: CASSFGGRAGNEQFF
D: -; J: TRBJ1-2; size: -; V: TRBV2; DNA: TGTGCTAATAGGCAGGGCCCTAACTATGGCTACACCTTC; CDR3: CANRQGPNYGYTF
D: -; J: TRBJ1-3; size: -; V: TRBV11-2; DNA: TGTGCCAGCAGCTTAGGACAGAACTCTGGAAACACCATATATTTT; CDR3: CASSLGQNSGNTIYF
D: TRBD2; J: TRBJ2-2; size: -; V: TRBV5-1; DNA: TGCGCCAGCACCAGACTAGCGGGAGATCCCACCGGGGAGCTGTTTTTT; CDR3: CASTRLAGDPTGELFF
D: TRBD1; J: TRBJ2-7; size: -; V: TRBV7-9; DNA: TGTGCCAGCAGCTACGCAGGGGGAACGATCTCCTACGAGCAGTACTTC; CDR3: CASSYAGGTISYEQYF
D: TRBD2; J: TRBJ2-7; size: -; V: TRBV11-2; DNA: TGTGCCAGCAGCCTAGCGGGAGCCTACGAGCAGTACTTC; CDR3: CASSLAGAYEQYF
D: -; J: TRBJ2-3; size: -; V: TRBV5-1; DNA: TGCGCCAGCAGCTTGGATCAGGGCTCAGATACGCAGTATTTT; CDR3: CASSLDQGSDTQYF
D: -; J: TRBJ1-4; size: -; V: TRBV28; DNA: TGTGCCAGTGTTAGTAATGAAAAACTGTTTTTT; CDR3: CASVSNEKLFF
D: TRBD2; J: TRBJ2-1; size: -; V: TRBV6-6; DNA: TGTGCCAGCACCGAGGCGGGGAGGGCCAATGAGCAGTTCTTC; CDR3: CASTEAGRANEQFF
D: -; J: TRBJ1-5; size: -; V: TRBV30; DNA: TGTGCCTGGAGTGTACCTCAGGGGTATGGCAATCAGCCCCAGCATTTT; CDR3: CAWSVPQGYGNQPQHF
D: -; J: TRBJ2-7; size: -; V: TRBV27; DNA: TGTGCCAGCACCCACCCTAGGATCGGCCACGAGCAGTACTTC; CDR3: CASTHPRIGHEQYF
D: -; J: TRBJ2-7; size: -; V: TRBV5-5; DNA: TGTGCCAGCAGCTTCAGGGTGGGTACCTACGAGCAGTACTTC; CDR3: CASSFRVGTYEQYF
D: TRBD1; J: TRBJ2-1; size: -; V: TRBV6-1; DNA: TGTGCCAGCAGTGAAGGAGGGACAGAATTTTACAATGAGCAGTTCTTC; CDR3: CASSEGGTEFYNEQFF
D: -; J: TRBJ1-6; size: once; V: TRBV7-8; DNA: TGTGCCAGCAGCTCCCTCGGGGGGATAGGGAATTCACCCCTCCACTTT; CDR3: CASSSLGGIGNSPLHF
D: -; J: TRBJ2-5; size: -; V: TRBV7-9; DNA: TGTGCCAGCAGCTTACCGGGAGAGGGTGAGACCCAGTACTTC; CDR3: CASSLPGEGETQYF
D: -; J: TRBJ2-7; size: -; V: TRBV12-5; DNA: TGTGCTAGTGGTTTGGGACAGGGAGGCGAGCAGTACTTC; CDR3: CASGLGQGGEQYF
D: -; J: TRBJ2-3; size: -; V: TRBV27; DNA: TGTGCCAGCAACCCGGGGGACACAGATACGCAGTATTTT; CDR3: CASNPGDTDTQYF
D: TRBD1; J: TRBJ2-3; size: -; V: TRBV5-1; DNA: TGCGCCAGCAGCCCTGGACAGGGATCAGATACGCAGTATTTT; CDR3: CASSPGQGSDTQYF
D: TRBD2; J: TRBJ2-1; size: -; V: TRBV9; DNA: TGTGCCAGCAGCGTAGCGGCGGGAGGGCCTCTTGGGTATGAGCAGTTCTTC; CDR3: CASSVAAGGPLGYEQFF
D: TRBD1; J: TRBJ1-3; size: -; V: TRBV5-6; DNA: TGTGCCAGCAGCCGGGACAGTGTCGGAGACACCATATATTTT; CDR3: CASSRDSVGDTIYF
D: -; J: TRBJ2-2; size: -; V: TRBV4-3; DNA: TGCGCCAGCAGCCTCCAGCCGGGGGCGAACACCGGGGAGCTGTTTTTT; CDR3: CASSLQPGANTGELFF
D: -; J: TRBJ2-1; size: -; V: TRBV28; DNA: TGTGCCAGCAGCCCGGACGGACAGTGGTTCTTC; CDR3: CASSPDGQWFF